This T cell receptor beta chain was sequenced during a study of blood T cell repertoires in COVID-19. Study-level background: From the United States, Italy and Spain came samples of acute and convalescent COVID-19. PBMCs, B-cell-depleted T cells, or T cells provided the cDNA or gDNA that made up the material.

The germline gives CDR1 LNHDA, CDR2 SQIVND (reference sequence). The CDR3 is made up of 13 amino acids. Losses at the gene ends were 6 bases for V and 7 bases for J; bases not matched to a gene: 8. In the source study's methods: Amplification of reference gene primers was used by the study to estimate nucleated cell counts. Repertoires were generated with immunoSEQ multiplex PCR, while TCRdb's copy carries only in-frame clones and drops some. The V and J calls and clone size come from that table; D and trimming were worked out from the DNA. The sample records 310,000 or so clones, around 87% being singletons.

Sequenced: peripheral blood. The receptor was isolated from a man aged 65 to 79 with acute or convalescent COVID-19. The gene calls are TRBV19 and TRBJ1-2; 7 bases match TRBD1. The CDR3 DNA reads as TGTGCCAGTAGCCTATACAGGGGCTCTGGCTACACCTTC. It translates to CASSLYRGSGYTF.